These T cell receptor beta chains were read from a single sample in a study of blood T cell repertoires in COVID-19. Generated by immunoSEQ multiplex PCR, the TCRdb table keeps only in-frame clones and is missing some. Here the sample spans roughly 180,000 clones, under 85% being singletons. Sequenced input: peripheral blood. The receptors stem from a man aged 60 to 69 with active or convalescent COVID-19. The CDR3 runs from the conserved cysteine through the conserved F or W. Each record gives: V gene, J gene, D gene, CDR3 protein. D genes are given only for firm matches.

TRBV6-5	TRBJ1-3	NA	CASLEVGSGNTIYF
TRBV7-2	TRBJ2-1	NA	CASSLDGRGYGQFF
TRBV7-9	TRBJ2-5	NA	CASSVRQANRQETQYF
TRBV4-2	TRBJ2-1	NA	CASSHRGSEQFF
TRBV6-2/TRBV6-3	TRBJ2-6	NA	CASSYPRGGANVLTF
TRBV5-1	TRBJ2-3	TRBD2	CASSSAGPLAGGVDTQYF
TRBV4-2	TRBJ2-3	TRBD2	CASSPETEEAGVDADTQYF
TRBV7-9	TRBJ2-1	NA	CASTLSGNNEQFF
TRBV19	TRBJ2-1	NA	CASSRGLYNEQFF
TRBV24-1	TRBJ1-2	TRBD1	CATRDSYGYTF
TRBV19	TRBJ1-1	TRBD1	CASSTRTGDTEAFF
TRBV2	TRBJ1-2	NA	CASSGQREGYTF
TRBV6-1	TRBJ2-5	TRBD1	CAIGTEETQYF
TRBV2	TRBJ2-7	TRBD2	CASMRTSGSSYEQYF
TRBV7-2	TRBJ2-7	TRBD1	CASSSTNTGTGFSYEQYF
TRBV20-1	TRBJ2-1	TRBD2	CSARSGGEQFF
TRBV24-1	TRBJ2-4	NA	CATSDSVAGLENIQYF
TRBV2	TRBJ2-7	TRBD1	CASSGDRGSGYEQYF
TRBV7-2	TRBJ2-7	NA	CASSLLGGMDEQYF
TRBV7-8	TRBJ1-5	NA	CASSPFFRGRFQPQHF
TRBV4-1	TRBJ1-2	NA	CASSLKGGVGYTF
TRBV19	TRBJ2-1	NA	CASTSDGGISYNEQFF
TRBV9	TRBJ2-1	NA	CASSVANGGNEQFF
TRBV18	TRBJ1-4	TRBD1	CASSPTGTGVEKLFF
TRBV27	TRBJ1-1	NA	CASSLFASVVAEAFF
TRBV14	TRBJ1-6	NA	CASSQSFSSYNSPLHF